This T cell receptor beta chain was captured in a study of identical twins. TCRdb recomputed calls from the 5' RACE reads with MiXCR, one row per CDR3 protein. Of hundreds of thousands of distinct CDR3 sequences listed, 8.5% to 9.5% are singletons. CDR1 is MDHEN, CDR2 SYDVKM, per germline. This CDR3 is built from 16 residues. Trimming removed 5 bases from V and 3 bases from J; junction bases left unmatched: 10. These records were also assigned to another study, of yellow fever vaccine responses in identical twins.

V usage is TRBV28 and J usage is TRBJ2-7, with 10 bases aligning to TRBD2. The sequencing input was PBMCs. The source of this sequence is a woman aged 18-35 years in good health. The chain's CDR3 is CASSPWGASGSYEQYF. The CDR3 coding sequence is TGTGCCAGCAGTCCTTGGGGGGCTAGCGGGAGCTACGAGCAGTACTTC. Drawing the rest from reference TRBV28 and TRBJ2-7, the complete variable domain is DVKVTQSSRYLVKRTGEKVFLECVQDMDHENMFWYRQDPGLGLRLIYFSYDVKMKEKGDIPEGYSVSREKKERFSLILESASTNQTSMYLCASSPWGASGSYEQYFGPGTRLTVT.